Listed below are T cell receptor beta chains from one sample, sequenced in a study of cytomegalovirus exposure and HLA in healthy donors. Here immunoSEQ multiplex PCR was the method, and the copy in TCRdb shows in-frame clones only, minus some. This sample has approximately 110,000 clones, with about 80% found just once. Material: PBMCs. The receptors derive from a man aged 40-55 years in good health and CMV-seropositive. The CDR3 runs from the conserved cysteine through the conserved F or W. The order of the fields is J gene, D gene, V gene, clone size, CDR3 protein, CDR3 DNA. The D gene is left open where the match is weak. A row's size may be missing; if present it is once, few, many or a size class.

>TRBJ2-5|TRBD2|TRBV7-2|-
CASSLSKAGGLETQYF
TGTGCCAGCAGCTTATCGAAAGCGGGAGGATTGGAGACCCAGTACTTC
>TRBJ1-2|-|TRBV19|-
CASSPRERNGYTF
TGTGCCAGTAGTCCCAGGGAACGGAATGGCTACACCTTC
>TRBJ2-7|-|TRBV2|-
CASSDPGISYEQYF
TGTGCCAGCAGTGATCCGGGAATCTCCTACGAGCAGTACTTC
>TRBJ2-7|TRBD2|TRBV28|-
CASSSRLAGGQTYEQYF
TGTGCCAGCAGTTCGCGACTAGCGGGAGGACAGACCTACGAGCAGTACTTC
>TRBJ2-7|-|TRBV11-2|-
CASSRPSGTYEQYF
TGTGCCAGCAGCCGACCAAGCGGAACCTACGAGCAGTACTTC
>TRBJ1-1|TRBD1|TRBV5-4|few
CASSFSSSGGTEAFF
TGTGCCAGCAGCTTCTCTTCATCAGGGGGCACTGAAGCTTTCTTT
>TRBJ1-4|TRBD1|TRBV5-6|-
CASSLGQEGGVEKLFF
TGTGCCAGCAGCTTGGGACAGGAAGGGGGCGTGGAAAAACTGTTTTTT
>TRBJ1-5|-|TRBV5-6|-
CASSGQNSNQPQHF
TGTGCCAGCAGCGGACAGAATAGCAATCAGCCCCAGCATTTT
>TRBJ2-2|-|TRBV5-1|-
CASRRDRNTGELFF
TGCGCCAGCAGGCGGGACAGGAACACCGGGGAGCTGTTTTTT
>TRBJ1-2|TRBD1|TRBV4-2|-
CASSQREGGQTNYGYTF
TGTGCCAGCAGCCAAAGGGAAGGGGGACAGACTAACTATGGCTACACCTTC
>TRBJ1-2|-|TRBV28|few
CASSSNNNPNYGYTF
TGTGCCAGCAGTTCCAACAACAACCCTAACTATGGCTACACCTTC
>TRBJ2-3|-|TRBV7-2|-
CASSRLYTDTQYF
TGTGCCAGCAGCCGACTTTACACAGATACGCAGTATTTT
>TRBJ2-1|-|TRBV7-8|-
CASSLGAEGEQFF
TGTGCCAGCAGCTTGGGGGCCGAGGGTGAGCAGTTCTTC
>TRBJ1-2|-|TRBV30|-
CAWSPQGGIYGYTF
TGTGCCTGGAGTCCTCAGGGAGGAATTTATGGCTACACCTTC
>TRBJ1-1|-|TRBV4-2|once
CASSQPGQLNTEAFF
TGTGCCAGCAGCCAGCCTGGACAGTTGAACACTGAAGCTTTCTTT
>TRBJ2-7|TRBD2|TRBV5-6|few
CASSLYGREGDEQYF
TGTGCCAGCAGCTTGTACGGGCGGGAGGGCGACGAGCAGTACTTC
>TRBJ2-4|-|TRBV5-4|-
CASSLGGAGNIQYF
TGTGCCAGCAGCTTAGGGGGGGCAGGAAACATTCAGTACTTC
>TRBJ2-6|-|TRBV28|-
CASSLESRSTSVGANVLTF
TGTGCCAGCAGTTTAGAGTCCCGGTCTACCTCGGTGGGGGCCAACGTCCTGACTTTC
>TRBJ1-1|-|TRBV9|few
CASSVVSSRANTEAFF
TGTGCCAGCAGCGTAGTGAGCTCGAGGGCGAACACTGAAGCTTTCTTT
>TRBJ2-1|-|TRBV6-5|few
CASSYSLGREQFF
TGTGCCAGCAGTTACTCCCTCGGGAGAGAGCAGTTCTTC
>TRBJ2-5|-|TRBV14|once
CASSQVGGQGQYF
TGTGCCAGCAGCCAAGTGGGTGGTCAGGGCCAGTACTTC
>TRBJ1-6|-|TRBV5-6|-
CASSLEGQGSNSPLHF
TGTGCCAGCAGCTTGGAGGGCCAGGGGTCTAATTCACCCCTCCACTTT
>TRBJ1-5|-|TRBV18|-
CASSPGQGNSNQPQHF
TGTGCCAGCTCACCGGGTCAGGGGAATAGCAATCAGCCCCAGCATTTT
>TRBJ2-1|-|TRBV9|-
CASGRGPYPNEQFF
TGTGCCAGCGGGCGGGGTCCCTACCCCAATGAGCAGTTCTTC
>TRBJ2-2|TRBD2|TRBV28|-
CASSTPHRTSGRWGTGVTGELFF
TGTGCCAGCAGTACGCCGCATAGGACTAGCGGGAGATGGGGGACAGGGGTCACCGGGGAGCTGTTTTTT
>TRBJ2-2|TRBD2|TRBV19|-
CASSIVGRGTGELFF
TGTGCCAGTAGTATAGTCGGGCGGGGGACCGGGGAGCTGTTTTTT
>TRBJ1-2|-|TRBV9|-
CASSVAIDRSDYGYTF
TGTGCCAGCAGCGTAGCTATCGACAGGTCCGACTATGGCTACACCTTC
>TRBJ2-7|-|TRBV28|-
CASRSPGSHEQYF
TGTGCCAGCAGATCTCCGGGGAGCCACGAGCAGTACTTC
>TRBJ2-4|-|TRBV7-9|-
CASSSGTTGNIQYF
TGTGCCAGCAGCTCGGGGACAACGGGGAACATTCAGTACTTC
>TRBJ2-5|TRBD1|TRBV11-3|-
CASSSDRGETQYF
TGTGCCAGCAGCTCGGACAGGGGAGAGACCCAGTACTTC
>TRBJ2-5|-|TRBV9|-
CASSSQGYQETQYF
TGTGCCAGCAGCTCACAGGGTTACCAAGAGACCCAGTACTTC
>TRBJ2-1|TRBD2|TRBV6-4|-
CASSDSTSGGDEQFF
TGTGCCAGCAGTGACTCGACTAGCGGGGGGGATGAGCAGTTCTTC
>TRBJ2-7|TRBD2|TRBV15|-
CATSRTGGASGTSRDEQYF
TGTGCCACCAGCAGAACGGGGGGGGCTAGCGGGACTAGCCGGGACGAGCAGTACTTC
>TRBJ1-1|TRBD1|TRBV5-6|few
CASSSWTGGAEAFF
TGTGCCAGCAGCTCCTGGACAGGGGGCGCTGAAGCTTTCTTT
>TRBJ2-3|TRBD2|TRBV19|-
CASSRGRAAGGPDTQYF
TGTGCCAGTAGTAGGGGGCGGGCAGCGGGGGGGCCCGATACGCAGTATTTT
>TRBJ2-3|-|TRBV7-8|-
CASSLVHTVAVPSTDTQYF
TGTGCCAGCAGCTTAGTCCACACCGTAGCGGTCCCAAGCACAGATACGCAGTATTTT
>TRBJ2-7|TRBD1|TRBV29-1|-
CSVEDGGQGAFEQYF
TGCAGCGTTGAAGACGGGGGACAGGGGGCGTTCGAGCAGTACTTC
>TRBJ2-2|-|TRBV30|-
CASFGGNTGELFF
TGTGCCTCCTTCGGGGGGAACACCGGGGAGCTGTTTTTT
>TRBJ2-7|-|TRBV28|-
CASSPPGGESREQYF
TGTGCCAGCAGTCCCCCTGGTGGGGAGTCCCGGGAGCAGTACTTC
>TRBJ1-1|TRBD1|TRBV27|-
CASSLLTGEGTEAFF
TGTGCCAGCAGTTTATTAACAGGGGAAGGAACTGAAGCTTTCTTT
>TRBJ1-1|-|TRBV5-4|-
CASSQDSKIKAFF
TGTGCCAGCAGCCAGGACAGTAAGATAAAGGCTTTCTTT
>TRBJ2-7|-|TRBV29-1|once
CSVKDSSYEQYF
TGCAGCGTGAAGGACAGCTCCTACGAGCAGTACTTC
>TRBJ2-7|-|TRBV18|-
CASSQDTSSSYEQYF
TGTGCCAGCTCACAGGATACTAGCAGCTCCTACGAGCAGTACTTC
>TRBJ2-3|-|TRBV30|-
CAWSVGRGYDTQYF
TGTGCCTGGAGTGTAGGCAGGGGTTACGATACGCAGTATTTT
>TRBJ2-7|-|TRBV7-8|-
CASSTQGYEQYF
TGTGCCAGCAGCACACAGGGATACGAGCAGTACTTC
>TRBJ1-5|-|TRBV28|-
CASGTSNEGNQPQHF
TGTGCCTCCGGGACATCCAACGAAGGCAATCAGCCCCAGCATTTT
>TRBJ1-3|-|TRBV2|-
CASKETGVGNTIYF
TGTGCCAGCAAAGAGACAGGAGTTGGAAACACCATATATTTT
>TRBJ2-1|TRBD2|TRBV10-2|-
CASSGLAGEGYNEQFF
TGCGCCAGCAGTGGACTAGCGGGAGAGGGCTACAATGAGCAGTTCTTC
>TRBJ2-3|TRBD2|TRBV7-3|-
CASSLGAGGPDTQYF
TGTGCCAGCAGCTTAGGAGCGGGAGGGCCAGATACGCAGTATTTT
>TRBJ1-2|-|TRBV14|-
CASSPRDNSNYGYTF
TGTGCCAGCAGCCCCCGGGACAATAGCAACTATGGCTACACCTTC
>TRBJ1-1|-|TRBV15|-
CATSRDSGGSAEAFF
TGTGCCACCAGCAGAGATTCGGGGGGCAGCGCTGAAGCTTTCTTT
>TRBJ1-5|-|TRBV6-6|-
CASRLETGGNQPQHF
TGTGCCAGCAGACTTGAAACGGGGGGCAATCAGCCCCAGCATTTT
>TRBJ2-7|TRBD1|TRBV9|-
CASSASTDRDRGTYEQYF
TGTGCCAGCAGCGCCAGTACCGACCGGGACAGGGGCACCTACGAGCAGTACTTC